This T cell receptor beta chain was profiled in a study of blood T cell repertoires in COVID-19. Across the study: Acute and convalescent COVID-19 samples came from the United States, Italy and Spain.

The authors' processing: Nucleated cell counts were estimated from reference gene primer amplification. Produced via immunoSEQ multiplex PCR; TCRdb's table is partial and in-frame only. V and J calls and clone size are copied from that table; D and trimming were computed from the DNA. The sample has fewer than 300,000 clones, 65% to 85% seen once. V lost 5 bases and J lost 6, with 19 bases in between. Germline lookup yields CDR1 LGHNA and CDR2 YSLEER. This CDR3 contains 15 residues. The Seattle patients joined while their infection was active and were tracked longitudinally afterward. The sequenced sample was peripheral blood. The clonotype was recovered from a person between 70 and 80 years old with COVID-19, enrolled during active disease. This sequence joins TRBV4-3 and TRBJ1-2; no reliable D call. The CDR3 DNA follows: TGCGCCAGCAGCATTCAACCCGCCGGGAGGGATGGCTACACCTTC. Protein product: CASSIQPAGRDGYTF.